This paragraph reports one TCR beta chain. Its antigen is not identified. The data originate from a study of vaccination effects on CD4 cells after COVID-19. Study background: All participants had two doses of either the BNT162b2 or mRNA-1273 vaccine. Study results and caveats: Healthy vaccine recipients' vaccine-induced clones were almost all SARS-CoV-2 mono-reactive. Vaccine- and infection-induced clones showed marked clonal contraction late following vaccination.

Some clones are missing from TCRdb's copy, which holds only in-frame ones; the method was immunoSEQ multiplex PCR. The sample records 45,000 to 65,000 clones, roughly 76% being singletons. Antigen-specific CD4+ T cells expanded by the ViraFEST assay with viral peptide pools were then sequenced. The culture ran for approximately 11 days before CD4+ T cells were isolated. Testing of the vaccine recipients showed negative nucleocapsid antibodies and no prior SARS-CoV-2 infection. Sample: CD4+ T cells from PBMCs cultured with HCoV-229E spike peptides, taken before COVID-19 vaccination. The sequence was obtained from a human donor who received a COVID-19 vaccine.

The CDR3 bases are TGTGCCAGTAAACGGAACACTGAAGCTTTCTTT. It codes for CASKRNTEAFF. V usage is TRBV19 and J usage is TRBJ1-1; unclear D gene. Trimming took 7 bases from V and 1 from J, leaving 4 bases between them. Germline V gives CDR1 LNHDA, CDR2 SQIVND (reference sequence). The CDR3 consists of 11 residues.